At least ten counts were recorded for the clone carrying this T cell receptor beta chain. What it recognizes is unknown. The entry originates in a study of liver allograft versus peripheral blood T cells. Study in general: Transplanted-liver and recipient peripheral blood T cell receptor repertoires were compared. Study-level points and caveats: Intragraft T cell receptor repertoires of liver allografts were reported to differ from peripheral blood repertoires.

One entry per CDR3 protein, called by TCRdb with MiXCR from the reads. The sample consists of roughly 14,000 distinct CDR3 sequences, approximately 22% of them appearing once. The CDR3 extends over 13 amino acids. The V end lost 0 bases, the J end lost 3 bases, and 8 bases lay between the germline ends. Germline V CDR1 and CDR2: GTSNPN, SVGIG (reference sequence). The chain has TRBV30 and TRBJ1-1; tentatively, D is TRBD1 (5 bases). The sequence came from a human patient who had a liver transplant. Certain T cells may be donor cells from the graft. This CDR3 is CAWSVIGDTEAFF. In DNA form, the CDR3 reads TGTGCCTGGAGTGTTATAGGGGACACTGAAGCTTTCTTT.